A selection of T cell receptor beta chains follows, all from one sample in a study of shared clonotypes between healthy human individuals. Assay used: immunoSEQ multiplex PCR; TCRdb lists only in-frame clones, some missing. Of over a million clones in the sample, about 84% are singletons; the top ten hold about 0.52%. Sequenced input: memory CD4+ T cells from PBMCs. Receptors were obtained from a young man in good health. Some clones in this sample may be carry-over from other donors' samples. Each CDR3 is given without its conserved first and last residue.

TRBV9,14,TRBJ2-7,ASSVGQGAISYEQY
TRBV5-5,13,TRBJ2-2,ASSLQTKTSGELF
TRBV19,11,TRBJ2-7,ASSRTGQDEQY
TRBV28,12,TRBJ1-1,ASSFQGAGTEAF
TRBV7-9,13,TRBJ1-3,ASSSQGIPGNTIY
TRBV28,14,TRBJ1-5,ASSLGSWYSNQPQH
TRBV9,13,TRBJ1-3,ASSVGGISGNTIY
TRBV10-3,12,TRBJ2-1,AAATSGRGNEQF
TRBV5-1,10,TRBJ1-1,ASSSQGIEAF
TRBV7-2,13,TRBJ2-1,ASSTQSSSGGEQF
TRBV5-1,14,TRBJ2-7,ASSLDGGSVSYEQY
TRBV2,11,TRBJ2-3,ASSEERQDTQY
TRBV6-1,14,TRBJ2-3,ASSDGRASGTDTQY
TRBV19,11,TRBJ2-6,ASSIPGIGVLT
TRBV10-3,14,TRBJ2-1,AISESWDRDYNEQF
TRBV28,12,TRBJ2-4,ASRGLGGMNIQY
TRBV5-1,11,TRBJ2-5,ASSWGLKETQY
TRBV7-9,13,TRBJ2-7,ASRLQGGTSYEQY
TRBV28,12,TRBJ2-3,ASSPQSMIHTQY
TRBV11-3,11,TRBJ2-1,ASSPQGGHEQF
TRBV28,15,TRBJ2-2,ASTLPGGTTNTGELF
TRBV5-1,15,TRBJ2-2,ASSLAHGRSNTGELF
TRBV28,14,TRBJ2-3,ASSRLGPGGERTQY
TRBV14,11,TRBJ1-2,ASSHDLREGYT
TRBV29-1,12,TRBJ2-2,SVPREHQTGELF
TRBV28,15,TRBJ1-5,ASRLRSTGTGTQPQH
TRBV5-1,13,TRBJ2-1,ASSLPRERGDEQF